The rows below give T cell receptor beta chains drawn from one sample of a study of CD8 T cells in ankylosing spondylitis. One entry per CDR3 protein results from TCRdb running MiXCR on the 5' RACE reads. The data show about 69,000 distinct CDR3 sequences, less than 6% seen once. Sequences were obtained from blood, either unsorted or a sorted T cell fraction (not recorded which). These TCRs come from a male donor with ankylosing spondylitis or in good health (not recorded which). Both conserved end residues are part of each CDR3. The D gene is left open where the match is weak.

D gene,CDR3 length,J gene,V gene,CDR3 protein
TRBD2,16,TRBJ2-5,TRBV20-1,CSATHLLAGGQETQYF
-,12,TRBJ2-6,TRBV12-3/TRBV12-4,CAARAGANVLTF
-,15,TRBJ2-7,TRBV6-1,CASSGQGGRSYEQYF
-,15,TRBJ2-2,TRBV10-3,CAISAITGSSGELFF
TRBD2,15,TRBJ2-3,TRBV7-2,CASSPQRGGTDTQYF
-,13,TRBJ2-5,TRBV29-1,CSVWTASQETQYF
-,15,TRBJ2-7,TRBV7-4,CASSFSGTSSYEQYF
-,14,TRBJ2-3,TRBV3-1,CASSQDSVRSSQYF
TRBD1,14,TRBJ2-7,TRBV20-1,CSARKSQGALEQYF
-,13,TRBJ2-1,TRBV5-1,CASSLPSGVEQFF
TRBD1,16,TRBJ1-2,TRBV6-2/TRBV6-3,CASSYGQGAGGYGYTF
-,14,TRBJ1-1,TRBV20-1,CSARPPSSPTEAFF
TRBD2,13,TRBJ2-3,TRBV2,CASSRTSSDTQYF
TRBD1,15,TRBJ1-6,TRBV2,CASSITGGNGSPLHF
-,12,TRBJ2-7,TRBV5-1,CASSEQMYEQYF
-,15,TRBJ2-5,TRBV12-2,CASRLLRVPQETQYF
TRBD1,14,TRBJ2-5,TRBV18,CASSISTGKETQYF
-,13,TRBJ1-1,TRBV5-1,CASSLAGQTEAFF
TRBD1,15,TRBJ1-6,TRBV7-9,CASSEGQGTNSPLHF
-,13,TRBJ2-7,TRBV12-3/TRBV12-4,CASTKDTSYEQYF
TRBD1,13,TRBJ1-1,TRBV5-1,CASSWTGTTEAFF
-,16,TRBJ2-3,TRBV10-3,CAISEYQVTTGDTQYF
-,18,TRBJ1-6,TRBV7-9,CASSYSPRLESANSPLHF
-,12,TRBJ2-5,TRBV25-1,CASSGRQETQYF